Given below is one T cell receptor (beta chain) in context. This sample is part of a study of blood T cell repertoires in COVID-19. This CDR3 is built from 14 residues. V lost 1 base to trimming and J lost 6 bases; unmatched junction nucleotides: 4. Germline-derived CDR1 and CDR2 are MNHEY and SVGAGI. Which cohort a participant joined came from the clinical history participants gave. Per the study methods: Amplification of reference gene primers provided the estimated nucleated cell counts. Method: immunoSEQ multiplex PCR; TCRdb's copy keeps in-frame clones and lacks some. The V and J calls and the clone size are those of that table, but D and trimming were determined from the DNA. This sample has roughly 400,000 clones, with 88% found just once.

The chain carries TRBV6-5 and TRBJ1-1; 8 nucleotides match TRBD1. The sequenced material came from PBMCs or T cells enriched from blood (not recorded which). The source of this sequence is a woman aged 40 to 50 with acute COVID-19. CDR3 nucleotide sequence: TGTGCCAGCAGTTACTACAACAGGGGGGCTGAAGCTTTCTTT. Translated, it gives CASSYYNRGAEAFF.